Below, one TCR beta chain is given with its context. Data came from immunoSEQ multiplex PCR; TCRdb stores just in-frame clones and leaves some out. The table shows roughly 230,000 clones, with approximately 84% occurring only once. The data stem from a study of blood T cell repertoires in COVID-19. Across the whole study: The United States, Italy and Spain supplied acute and convalescent COVID-19 samples. Sample material is recorded as cDNA or gDNA derived from T cells, B-cell-depleted T cells, or PBMCs.

V trimming: 1 base; J trimming: 5 bases; junction bases outside the gene matches: 6. This CDR3 spans 15 amino acids. CDR1 SGHRS and CDR2 YFSETQ come from the germline V gene. This rearrangement joins TRBV5-1 to TRBJ2-1, with 7 bases that match TRBD2. The sequence was obtained from a man aged 50 to 59 with acute or convalescent COVID-19. Sequenced input: peripheral blood. CDR3 DNA sequence: TGCGCCAGCAGCTTGTCGCCTAGCGGAAACAATGAGCAGTTCTTC. This codes for CASSLSPSGNNEQFF.